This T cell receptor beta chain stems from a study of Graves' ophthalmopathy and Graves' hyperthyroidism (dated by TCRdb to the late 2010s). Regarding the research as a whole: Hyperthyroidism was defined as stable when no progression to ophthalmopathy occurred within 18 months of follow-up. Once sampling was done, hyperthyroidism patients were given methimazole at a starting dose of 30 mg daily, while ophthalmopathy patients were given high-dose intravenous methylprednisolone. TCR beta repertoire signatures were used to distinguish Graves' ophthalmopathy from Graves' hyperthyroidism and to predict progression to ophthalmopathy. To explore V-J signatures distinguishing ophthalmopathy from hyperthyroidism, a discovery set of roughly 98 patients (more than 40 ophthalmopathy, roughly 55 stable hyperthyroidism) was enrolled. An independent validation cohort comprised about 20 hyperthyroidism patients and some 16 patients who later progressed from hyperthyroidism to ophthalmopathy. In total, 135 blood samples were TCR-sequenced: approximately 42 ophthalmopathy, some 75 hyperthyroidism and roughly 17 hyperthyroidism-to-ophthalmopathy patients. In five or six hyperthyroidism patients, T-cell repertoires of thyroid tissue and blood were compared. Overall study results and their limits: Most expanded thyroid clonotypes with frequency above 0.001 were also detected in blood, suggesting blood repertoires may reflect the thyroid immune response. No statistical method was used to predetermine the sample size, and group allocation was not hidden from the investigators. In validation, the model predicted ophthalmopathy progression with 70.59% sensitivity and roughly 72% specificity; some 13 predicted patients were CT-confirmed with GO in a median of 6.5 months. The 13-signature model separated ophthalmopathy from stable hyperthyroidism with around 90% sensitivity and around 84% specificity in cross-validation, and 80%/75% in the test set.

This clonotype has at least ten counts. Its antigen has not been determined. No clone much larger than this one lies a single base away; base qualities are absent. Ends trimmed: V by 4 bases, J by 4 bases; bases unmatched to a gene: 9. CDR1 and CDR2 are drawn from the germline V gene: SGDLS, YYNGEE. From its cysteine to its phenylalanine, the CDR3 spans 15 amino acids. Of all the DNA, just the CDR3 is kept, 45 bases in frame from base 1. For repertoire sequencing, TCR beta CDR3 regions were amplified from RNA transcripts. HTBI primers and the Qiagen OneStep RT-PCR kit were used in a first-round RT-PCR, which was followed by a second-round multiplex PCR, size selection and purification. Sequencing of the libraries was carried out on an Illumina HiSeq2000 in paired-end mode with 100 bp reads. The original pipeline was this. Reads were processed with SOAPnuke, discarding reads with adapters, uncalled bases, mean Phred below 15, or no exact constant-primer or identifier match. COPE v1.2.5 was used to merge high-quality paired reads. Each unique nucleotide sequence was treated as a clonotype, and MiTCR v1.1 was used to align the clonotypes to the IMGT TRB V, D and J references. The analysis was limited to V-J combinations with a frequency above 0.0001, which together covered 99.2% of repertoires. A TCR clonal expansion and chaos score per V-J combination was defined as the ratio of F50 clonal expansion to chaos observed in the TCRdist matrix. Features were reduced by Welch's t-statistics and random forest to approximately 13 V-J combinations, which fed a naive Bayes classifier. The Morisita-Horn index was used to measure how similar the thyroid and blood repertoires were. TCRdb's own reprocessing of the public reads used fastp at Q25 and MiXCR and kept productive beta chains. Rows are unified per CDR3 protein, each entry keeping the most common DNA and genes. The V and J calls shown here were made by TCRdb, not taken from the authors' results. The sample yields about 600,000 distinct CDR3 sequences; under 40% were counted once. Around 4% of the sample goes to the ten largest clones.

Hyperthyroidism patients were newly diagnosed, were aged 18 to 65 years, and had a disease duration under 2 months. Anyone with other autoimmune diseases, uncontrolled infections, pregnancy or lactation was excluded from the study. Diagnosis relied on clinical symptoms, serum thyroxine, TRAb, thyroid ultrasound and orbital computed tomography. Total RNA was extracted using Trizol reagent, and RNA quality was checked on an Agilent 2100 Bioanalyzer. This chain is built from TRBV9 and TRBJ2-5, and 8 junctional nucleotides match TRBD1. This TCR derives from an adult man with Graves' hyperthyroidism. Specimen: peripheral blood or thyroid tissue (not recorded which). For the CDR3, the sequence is CASSHSRQGRETQYF. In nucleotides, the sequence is TGTGCCAGCAGCCATTCGCGACAGGGGAGAGAGACCCAGTACTTC.